Below, 18 T cell receptor beta chains from the same sample are listed, as sequenced in a study of shared clonotypes between healthy human individuals (TCRdb year 2020). Library construction relied on the immunoSEQ multiplex PCR assay. TCRdb obtained this table from immuneACCESS and retained in-frame rearrangements with V and J assigned. These tables miss some clones; where compared with another copy, unresolved V genes account for less than half of the shortfall, and the remainder is unexplained. In all, the sample holds some 1,600,000 clones, and under 99% of those were seen once. 0.4% to 0.45% of the sample belongs to the ten largest clones. The sequencing input was naive CD4+ T cells sorted from blood. Reading the label with the study, this specimen's cell subset or site is: CD45RA+ positively selected. The receptor source for this set is a man younger than 40 in good health.

This sequence joins TRBV28 and TRBJ1-2, with 7 bases identical to TRBD1. With V trimmed by 3 bases and J by 6 bases, 7 bases remained unmatched. This CDR3 region has 14 residues. Germline lookup yields CDR1 MDHEN and CDR2 SYDVKM. CDR3 region: CASSLLTGSNGYTF. DNA for the CDR3: TGTGCCAGCAGTTTGTTGACAGGGTCGAATGGCTACACCTTC.

This chain uses TRBV5-1 with TRBJ2-1; 13 nucleotides line up with TRBD2. V was pared by 4 bases and J by 10 bases, with 8 bases of the junction left unmatched. The germline gives CDR1 SGHRS, CDR2 YFSETQ. There are 15 residues in the CDR3. The CDR3 DNA is TGCGCCAGCAGCAAACCGGGACTAGCGGGAAGAGAGCAGTTCTTC. Amino acid sequence: CASSKPGLAGREQFF.

The chain couples TRBV6-5 to TRBJ2-7, with 7 bases that match TRBD1. The germline CDR1 and CDR2 sequences are MNHEY and SVGAGI. The J segment lost 3 bases and the V segment lost 4 bases, leaving 6 bases of the junction unmatched. This CDR3 has 14 residues. CDR3: CASSSRDSFYEQYF. CDR3 nucleotides: TGTGCCAGCAGTTCCCGGGACAGTTTCTACGAGCAGTACTTC.

The chain links TRBV6-1 to TRBJ2-7; 7 nucleotides match TRBD2. Germline V gives CDR1 MNHNS, CDR2 SASEGT. The CDR3 length is 14 residues. V lost 6 bases to trimming and J lost 4 bases; unmatched junction nucleotides: 9. The CDR3 nucleotides are TGTGCCAGCAGGGCGATAGCGGGTTCGTACGAGCAGTACTTC. Protein product: CASRAIAGSYEQYF.

CDR3 in amino acids: CASSKLTGISQPQHF. CDR3 in DNA: TGTGCCAGTAGTAAACTCACAGGGATCTCTCAGCCCCAGCATTTT. V and J are TRBV19 and TRBJ1-5, with D perhaps TRBD1 (6 bases). V lost 4 bases, J lost 6 bases, and 16 bases lay in between. The germline V gene has CDR1 LNHDA and CDR2 SQIVND (reference sequence). The CDR3 sequence is 15 residues long.

J is TRBJ2-3 and V is TRBV19; TRBD1 agrees at 7 bases. V lost 5 bases to trimming and J lost 0 bases; unmatched junction nucleotides: 5. CDR1 is LNHDA and CDR2 is SQIVND in the germline V gene (reference sequence). This CDR3 has 15 amino acids. CDR3 protein: CASSAGQASTDTQYF. CDR3 coding DNA: TGTGCCAGTAGTGCAGGACAGGCTAGCACAGATACGCAGTATTTT.

To note about this clone: An end of the junction does not agree with germline; a read error may underlie this. This chain uses TRBV6-1 with TRBJ2-5; 9 nucleotides line up with TRBD2. This CDR3 comprises 16 residues. Germline V gene sequence: CDR1 MNHNS, CDR2 SASEGT. The CDR3, as DNA: TGTGCCAGCAGTCAAGCGGGAGGAAATCTCGGAGAGACCCAGTACTTC. Amino acids: CASSQAGGNLGETQYF.

The chain recombines TRBV2 with TRBJ2-1, with 14 bases lining up with TRBD2. The CDR3 extends over 15 amino acids. The V and J ends lost 3 bases and 9 bases, in that order; junction bases with no gene match: 4. Germline values: CDR1 SNHLY, CDR2 FYNNEI. CDR3 bases: TGTGCCAGCAGTGAGGGACTAGCGGGAGTCAGTGAGCAGTTCTTC. Its translation is CASSEGLAGVSEQFF.

The chain couples TRBV5-6 to TRBJ1-3; no definite D call. This CDR3 is built from 13 residues. V lost 2 bases and J lost 5, with 8 bases in between. CDR1 SGHDT and CDR2 YYEEEE come from the germline V gene. The DNA of the CDR3 is TGTGCCAGCAGCTTTAGGGATCGAAACACCATATATTTT. It yields the protein CASSFRDRNTIYF.

This clone was seen a single time. The sample carries other DNA sequences with the same CDR3. The chain couples TRBV19 to TRBJ1-5; D perhaps matches TRBD1 (5 bases). The CDR3 runs to 13 residues. The V gene's germline CDR1 is LNHDA and CDR2 SQIVND (reference sequence). V was pared by 3 bases and J by 4 bases, with 7 bases between. The CDR3 DNA sequence: TGTGCCAGTAGTATTCGGGGGAATCAGCCCCAGCATTTT. As protein: CASSIRGNQPQHF.

The CDR3: CASRKEDRGSQPQHF. In DNA, the CDR3 is TGTGCCAGCAGAAAAGAGGACAGGGGAAGCCAGCCCCAGCATTTT. This rearrangement joins TRBV6-5 to TRBJ1-5; 9 positions match TRBD1. The CDR3 runs 15 residues. V dropped 6 bases and J dropped 7; count of bases not matched to a gene: 10. Germline values: CDR1 MNHEY, CDR2 SVGAGI.

The V and J genes are TRBV6-1 and TRBJ2-5, with TRBD2 matching 11 bases. V dropped 7 bases and J dropped 5; count of bases not matched to a gene: 3. The CDR3 spans 13 residues. Germline V gene sequence: CDR1 MNHNS, CDR2 SASEGT. The CDR3 protein is CASTRLAGETQYF. As DNA, the CDR3 is TGTGCCAGCACAAGACTAGCGGGGGAGACCCAGTACTTC.

This chain links TRBV18 with TRBJ2-2, with a possible D match to TRBD1 (6 bases). This CDR3 is built from 17 residues. Looked up from germline, CDR1 is KGHSH and CDR2 is LQKENI. V lost 1 base and J lost 0, with 12 bases in between. CDR3 protein: CASSPLARTANTGELFF. The DNA for the CDR3 is TGTGCCAGCTCACCACTTGCCCGGACAGCGAACACCGGGGAGCTGTTTTTT.

A remark on this clone: The sample holds other DNA sequences that translate to the same CDR3. The chain carries TRBV4-2 and TRBJ2-1, with D possibly being TRBD2 (6 bases). The germline V gene has CDR1 LGHNA and CDR2 YNFKEQ. Trimming removed 0 bases at V and 1 base at J, with 7 bases between. The CDR3 consists of 15 residues. The CDR3 coding sequence is TGTGCCAGCAGCCAAGAGGGGGGATCCTACAATGAGCAGTTCTTC. The encoded protein is CASSQEGGSYNEQFF.

The V gene is TRBV11-2, the J gene TRBJ1-4, with TRBD1 matching 8 bases. Germline V gene data show CDR1 as SGHAT and CDR2 as FQNNGV. This CDR3 is 18 amino acids long. V trimming: 5 bases; J trimming: 0 bases; junction bases outside the gene matches: 11. The CDR3: CASSATGEVVATNEKLFF. CDR3 coding DNA: TGTGCCAGCAGCGCGACAGGGGAGGTGGTTGCAACTAATGAAAAACTGTTTTTT.

The table lists this clone with a count of one. This sequence joins TRBV29-1 and TRBJ2-2, with D perhaps given as TRBD1 or TRBD2 (5 bases each). CDR3 length equals 13 residues. Trimming took 8 bases from V and 8 from J, leaving 18 bases between them. Germline V gene data show CDR1 as SQVTM and CDR2 as ANQGSEA. The CDR3 nucleotides are TGCAGCTGTATGGTTGGGGGTCGGGGGGAGCTGTTTTTT. Amino acid sequence: CSCMVGGRGELFF.

This sequence joins TRBV29-1 and TRBJ2-1; D gene ambiguous. Germline loops: CDR1 SQVTM, CDR2 ANQGSEA. V shed 1 base and J shed 1 base, with 14 bases lying between them. The CDR3 runs to 16 residues. This CDR3 is CSVEVFASLSYNEQFF. DNA of the CDR3: TGCAGCGTTGAAGTTTTTGCATCTCTATCCTACAATGAGCAGTTCTTC.

The rearrangement joins TRBV2 to TRBJ2-1; 11 positions match TRBD2. CDR3 length: 16 amino acids. Trimming at V came to 6 bases and at J to 6 bases, leaving 10 bases not matched to a gene. Germline V gene lookup returns CDR1 SNHLY and CDR2 FYNNEI. In DNA form, the CDR3 reads TGTGCCAGCAGGTGGACTAGCGGGTCTGCGACCAATGAGCAGTTCTTC. Translated: CASRWTSGSATNEQFF.